This T cell receptor (beta chain) was obtained from a study of T cell responses to AZD1222 COVID-19 vaccine. Across the study: Pooling of second doses given at about 4 or about 12 weeks was done.

Points from the study as a whole: Samples come after the peak T cell response, not at day 14. Donors were mostly white British, more females; clonal diversity possibly underestimated.

Sequencing was performed with immunoSEQ multiplex PCR; in TCRdb, only in-frame clones are kept and a portion is missing. The data show roughly 140,000 clones, just over 90% seen once. This clone was detected once. Its antigen is not identified. CDR1 and CDR2 from the germline V gene are SGHAT and FQDESV (reference sequence). The length of the CDR3 is 15 residues. V was clipped by 4 bases and J by 3 bases, with 13 bases between them. The material sequenced was peripheral blood, taken on day 0 of AZD1222 vaccination. The chain recombines TRBV11-1 with TRBJ1-5, with D unclear. This clonotype was sampled from an adult in good health. The CDR3 sequence is CASSSDGRNNQPQHF. CDR3 sequence (DNA): TGTGCCAGCAGCTCAGACGGACGGAACAATCAGCCCCAGCATTTT.